These 9 T cell receptor beta chains were sequenced from one sample in a study of T cells after yellow fever vaccination (dated by TCRdb to about 2019). In light of the paper, this sample's treatment or condition label describes: live attenuated yellow fever vaccine strain. The receptor library was made with 5' RACE. The listed sequencing device is Illumina HiSeq 2500. In-frame beta chains were kept once TCRdb had trimmed the public reads at Q25 with fastp and called clones with MiXCR. CDR3 protein duplicates are merged, each entry listing the most common genes and DNA. Within this sample are some 350,000 distinct CDR3 sequences, with more than 5.5% of them counted one time only. Approximately 16% of the sample is held by the ten biggest clonotypes. This material consisted of PBMCs, taken 5 days after the yellow fever booster vaccination. These receptors were taken from a man aged 30-40 years who received the YFV17D yellow fever vaccine.

The rearrangement joins TRBV9 to TRBJ2-3; 8 bases align to TRBD2. The germline V gene has CDR1 SGDLS and CDR2 YYNGEE. This CDR3 has 16 residues. Trimming took 3 bases from V and 2 from J; bases not matched to a gene: 8. The CDR3 nucleotides read TGTGCCAGCAGCGCCGACGGGAGGGAAATCACAGATACGCAGTATTTT. This translates into CASSADGREITDTQYF.

This clonotype showed up many times. J is TRBJ2-3 and V is TRBV6-1; D remains unclear. Trimming took 6 bases from V and 0 from J, leaving 10 bases between them. The CDR3 is made up of 14 amino acids. CDR1 MNHNS and CDR2 SASEGT come from the germline V gene. This CDR3 is CASSLVPSTDTQYF. The CDR3 DNA is TGTGCCAGCAGCCTAGTGCCTAGCACAGATACGCAGTATTTT.

The rearrangement links TRBV7-2 to TRBJ2-7, with D unresolved. In germline, CDR1 is SGHTA, CDR2 FQGNSA. Trimming took off 5 bases at V and 0 bases at J, with 17 bases between the two ends. CDR3 size: 16 residues. CDR3 bases: TGTGCCAGCAGCAGACGCTCGGCGAGGAGCTCCTACGAGCAGTACTTC. Translation gives CASSRRSARSSYEQYF. Full variable domain (missing parts from reference TRBV7-2 and TRBJ2-7): GAGVSQSPSNKVTEKGKDVELRCDPISGHTALYWYRQSLGQGLEFLIYFQGNSAPDKSGLPSDRFSAERTGGSVSTLTIQRTQQEDSAVYLCASSRRSARSSYEQYFGPGTRLTVT.

This clonotype was detected many times. This chain links TRBV4-3 with TRBJ2-7; D unresolved. The CDR3 is 16 residues long. Looked up from germline, CDR1 is LGHNA and CDR2 is YSLEER. V was trimmed by 2 bases and J by 2 bases, leaving 16 bases between them. DNA for the CDR3: TGCGCCAGCAGCCAAAACACAGTCGCCCTCCCCTACGAGCAGTACTTC. Translation: CASSQNTVALPYEQYF.

The chain uses TRBV7-2 and TRBJ2-1; the D call may be TRBD1 or TRBD2 (6 bases each). This CDR3 spans 16 amino acids. Trimming pared 3 bases from V and 0 bases from J, leaving 12 bases between. The germline CDR1 and CDR2 sequences are SGHTA and FQGNSA. In DNA form, the CDR3 reads TGTGCCAGCAGCTTGAGGGGGGCGAGCTCCTACAATGAGCAGTTCTTC. This sequence encodes CASSLRGASSYNEQFF.

This chain uses TRBV20-1 with TRBJ2-5; 9 bases line up with TRBD1. Germline values: CDR1 DFQATT, CDR2 SNEGSKA (reference sequence). The CDR3 totals 17 residues. V was pared by 0 bases and J by 5 bases, with 13 bases of the junction left unmatched. The CDR3 nucleotides read TGCAGTGCTAGAGATTGGAGACAGGGGGTCCAGGTGGAGACCCAGTACTTC. Translating it yields CSARDWRQGVQVETQYF.

This clonotype was seen only a few times. The chain employs TRBV5-1 and TRBJ1-5, with 7 bases identical to TRBD1. This CDR3 comprises 14 residues. The junction had 10 bases not matched to a gene; V was cut back by 4 bases and J by 9 bases. CDR1 is SGHRS, CDR2 YFSETQ, per germline. CDR3 bases: TGCGCCAGCAGCCCGGACAGGTCAGGGAGGCCCCAGCATTTT. Translated: CASSPDRSGRPQHF. Filled out from reference TRBV5-1 and TRBJ1-5, the complete variable domain reads KAGVTQTPRYLIKTRGQQVTLSCSPISGHRSVSWYQQTPGQGLQFLFEYFSETQRNKGNFPGRFSGRQFSNSRSEMNVSTLELGDSALYLCASSPDRSGRPQHFGDGTRLSIL.

The rearrangement uses TRBV20-1 and TRBJ2-4; the D gene is possibly TRBD2 (7 bases). Germline CDR1 is DFQATT and CDR2 is SNEGSKA (reference sequence). Deletions cut 4 bases from V and 9 bases from J, with 16 bases between. The CDR3 covers 13 residues. CDR3: CSAKSGTSAIQYF. CDR3 coding DNA: TGCAGTGCTAAAAGCGGGACATCCGCCATTCAGTACTTC.

The V gene is TRBV6-5, the J gene TRBJ2-7; TRBD1 aligns across 8 bases. CDR1 and CDR2 from the germline V gene are MNHEY and SVGAGI. V trimming: 0 bases; J trimming: 5 bases; junction bases outside the gene matches: 3. The length of the CDR3 is 14 residues. CDR3 residues: CASSYSGQDDEQYF. The CDR3 DNA sequence: TGTGCCAGCAGTTACTCGGGACAGGACGACGAGCAGTACTTC.